The T cell receptor beta chain described here comes from a study of T-cell memory formation after mild COVID-19. CDR3 length: 14 residues. Trimming cost V 4 bases and J 4 bases, with 14 bases left between them. Germline loops: CDR1 SQVTM, CDR2 ANQGSEA. This clonotype was seen ten or more times. MiXCR, run by TCRdb on the 5' RACE reads, gives a single entry per CDR3 protein. Of 30,000 to 45,000 distinct CDR3 sequences listed, about an eighth are singletons. The receptor was isolated from a man aged 18 to 29 who had mild COVID-19 (a few samples of this study predate the infection). Cell type and time point are not known. The sequenced material came from PBMCs or a T cell subset sorted from them (not recorded which). The chain carries TRBV29-1 and TRBJ1-3; TRBD1 might be the D (5 bases). The CDR3 protein is CSVADPGQGNTIYF. The CDR3 bases are TGCAGCGTTGCAGACCCAGGGCAAGGAAACACCATATATTTT. The whole variable domain, filled in from reference TRBV29-1 and TRBJ1-3, reads SAVISQKPSRDICQRGTSLTIQCQVDSQVTMMFWYRQQPGQSLTLIATANQGSEATYESGFVIDKFPISRPNLTFSTLTVSNMSPEDSSIYLCSVADPGQGNTIYFGEGSWLTVV.